One TCR beta chain is described in this entry. Its antigen is undetermined. TCRdb re-derived calls from the 5' RACE reads in MiXCR, one entry per CDR3 protein. This repertoire shows about 85,000 distinct CDR3 sequences, roughly a fifth found once; its top ten account for less than 7.5%. The data belong to a study of spatial heterogeneity in lung cancer. Noted time point: sample taken at primary tumor resection. The sequenced material consisted of unsorted whole RNA from tumor, nontumor lung or frozen PBMC. From germline, CDR1 is SGHAT and CDR2 FQNNGV. Trimming pared 2 bases from V and 2 bases from J, leaving 8 bases between. The CDR3 loop spans 14 amino acids. Regarding the study as a whole: Ubiquitous, expanded tumor-derived TCRs were more frequently observed in blood at resection than at follow-up.

Sequenced material: PBMCs, taken at surgery. The rearrangement uses TRBV11-2 and TRBJ2-3, with TRBD1 as a possible D gene (5 bases). This TCR derives from a male donor with early-stage non-small cell lung cancer. CDR3 protein: CASSLQGFTDTQYF. The DNA for the CDR3 is TGTGCCAGCAGCTTACAGGGATTCACAGATACGCAGTATTTT.